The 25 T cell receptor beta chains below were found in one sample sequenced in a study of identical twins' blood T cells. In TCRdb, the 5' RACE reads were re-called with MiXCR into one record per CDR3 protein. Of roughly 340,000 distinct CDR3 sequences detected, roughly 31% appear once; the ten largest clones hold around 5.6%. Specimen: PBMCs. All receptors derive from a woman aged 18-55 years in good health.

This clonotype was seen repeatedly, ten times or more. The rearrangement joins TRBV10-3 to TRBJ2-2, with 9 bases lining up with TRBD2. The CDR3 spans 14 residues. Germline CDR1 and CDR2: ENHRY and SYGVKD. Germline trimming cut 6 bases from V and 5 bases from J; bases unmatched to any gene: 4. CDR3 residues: CAISDSGRTGELFF. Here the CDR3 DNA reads TGTGCCATCAGCGATAGCGGGAGAACCGGGGAGCTGTTTTTT.

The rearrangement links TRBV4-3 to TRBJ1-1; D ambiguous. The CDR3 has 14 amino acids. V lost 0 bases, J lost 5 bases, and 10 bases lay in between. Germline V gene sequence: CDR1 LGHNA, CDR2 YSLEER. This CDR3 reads CASSQELSVTEAFF. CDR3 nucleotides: TGCGCCAGCAGCCAAGAGTTGTCCGTTACTGAAGCTTTCTTT.

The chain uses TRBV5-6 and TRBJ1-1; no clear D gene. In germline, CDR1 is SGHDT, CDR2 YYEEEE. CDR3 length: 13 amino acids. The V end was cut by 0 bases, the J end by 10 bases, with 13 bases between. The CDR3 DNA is TGTGCCAGCAGCTTGGCAGATTCACTCGGAGCTTTCTTT. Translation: CASSLADSLGAFF.

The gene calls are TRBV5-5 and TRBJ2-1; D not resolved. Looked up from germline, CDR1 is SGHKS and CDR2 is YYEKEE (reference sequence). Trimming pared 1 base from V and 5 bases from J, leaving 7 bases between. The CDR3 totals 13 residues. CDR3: CASSLTKDNEQFF. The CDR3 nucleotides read TGTGCCAGCAGCTTGACTAAAGACAATGAGCAGTTCTTC.

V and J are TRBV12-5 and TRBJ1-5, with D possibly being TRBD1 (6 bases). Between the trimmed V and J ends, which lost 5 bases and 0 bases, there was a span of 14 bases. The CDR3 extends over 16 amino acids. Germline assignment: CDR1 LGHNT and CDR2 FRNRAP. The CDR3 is CASGGGQSYSNQPQHF. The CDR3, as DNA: TGTGCTAGTGGTGGCGGACAGAGTTATAGCAATCAGCCCCAGCATTTT.

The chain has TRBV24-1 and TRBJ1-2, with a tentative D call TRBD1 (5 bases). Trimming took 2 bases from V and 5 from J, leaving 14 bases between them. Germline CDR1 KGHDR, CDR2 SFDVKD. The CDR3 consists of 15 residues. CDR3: CATSDSRQPQYGYTF. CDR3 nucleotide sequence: TGTGCCACCAGTGATTCCCGACAGCCCCAGTATGGCTACACCTTC.

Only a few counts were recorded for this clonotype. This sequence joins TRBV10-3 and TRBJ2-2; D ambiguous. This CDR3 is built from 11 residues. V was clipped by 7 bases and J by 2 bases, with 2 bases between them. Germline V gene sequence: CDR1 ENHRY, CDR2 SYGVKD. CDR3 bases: TGTGCCATCACCAACACCGGGGAGCTGTTTTTT. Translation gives CAITNTGELFF.

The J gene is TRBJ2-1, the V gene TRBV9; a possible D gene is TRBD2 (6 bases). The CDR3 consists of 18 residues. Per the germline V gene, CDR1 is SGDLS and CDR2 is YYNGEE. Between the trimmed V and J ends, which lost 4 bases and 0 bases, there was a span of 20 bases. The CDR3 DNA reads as TGTGCCAGCAGCTCACCCCTTAAGGCGGGGAGCTCCTACAATGAGCAGTTCTTC. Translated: CASSSPLKAGSSYNEQFF.

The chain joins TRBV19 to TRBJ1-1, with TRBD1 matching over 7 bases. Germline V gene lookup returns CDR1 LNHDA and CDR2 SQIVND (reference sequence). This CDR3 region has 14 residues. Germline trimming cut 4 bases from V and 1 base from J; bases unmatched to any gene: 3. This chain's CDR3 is CASSNRGTNTEAFF. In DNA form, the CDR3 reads TGTGCCAGTAGTAACAGGGGAACGAACACTGAAGCTTTCTTT.

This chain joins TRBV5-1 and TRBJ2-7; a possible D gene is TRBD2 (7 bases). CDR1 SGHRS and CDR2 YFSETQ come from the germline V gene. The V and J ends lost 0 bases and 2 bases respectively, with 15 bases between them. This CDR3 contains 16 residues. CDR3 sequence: CASSLGSRGTTYEQYF. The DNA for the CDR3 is TGCGCCAGCAGCTTGGGGTCGCGGGGGACAACCTACGAGCAGTACTTC.

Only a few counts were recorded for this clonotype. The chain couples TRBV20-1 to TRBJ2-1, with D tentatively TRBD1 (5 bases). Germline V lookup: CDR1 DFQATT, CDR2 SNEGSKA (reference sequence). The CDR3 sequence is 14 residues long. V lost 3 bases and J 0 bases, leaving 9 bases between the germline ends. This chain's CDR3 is CSASYRSSYNEQFF. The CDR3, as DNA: TGCAGTGCTAGTTACAGGAGCTCCTACAATGAGCAGTTCTTC.

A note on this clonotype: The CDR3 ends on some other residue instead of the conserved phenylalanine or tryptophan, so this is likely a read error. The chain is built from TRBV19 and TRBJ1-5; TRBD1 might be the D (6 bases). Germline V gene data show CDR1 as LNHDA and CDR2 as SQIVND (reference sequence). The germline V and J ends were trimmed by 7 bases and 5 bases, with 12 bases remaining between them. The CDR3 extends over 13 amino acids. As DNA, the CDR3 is TGTGCCAGTACGCCGGACAGCGATCAGCCCCAGCATTCT. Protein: CASTPDSDQPQHS.

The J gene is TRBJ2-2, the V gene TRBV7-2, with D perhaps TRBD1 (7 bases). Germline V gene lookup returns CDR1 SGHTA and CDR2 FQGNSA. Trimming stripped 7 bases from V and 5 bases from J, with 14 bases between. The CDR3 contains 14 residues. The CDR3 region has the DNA TGTGCCAGCAACCCAGCAGGGGGGACCGGGGAGCTGTTTTTT. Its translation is CASNPAGGTGELFF.

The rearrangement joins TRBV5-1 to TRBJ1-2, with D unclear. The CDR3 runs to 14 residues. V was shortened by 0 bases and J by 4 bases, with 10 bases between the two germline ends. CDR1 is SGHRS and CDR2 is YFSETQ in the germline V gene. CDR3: CASSLDPILYGYTF. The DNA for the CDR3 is TGCGCCAGCAGCTTGGACCCGATACTCTATGGCTACACCTTC.

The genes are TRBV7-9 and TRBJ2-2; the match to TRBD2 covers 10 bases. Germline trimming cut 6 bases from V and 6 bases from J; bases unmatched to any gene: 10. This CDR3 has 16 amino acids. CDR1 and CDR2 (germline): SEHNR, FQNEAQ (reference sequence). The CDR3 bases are TGTGCCAGCAGTCCTCCCGGGACTAGCGCGGCCGGGGAGCTGTTTTTT. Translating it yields CASSPPGTSAAGELFF.

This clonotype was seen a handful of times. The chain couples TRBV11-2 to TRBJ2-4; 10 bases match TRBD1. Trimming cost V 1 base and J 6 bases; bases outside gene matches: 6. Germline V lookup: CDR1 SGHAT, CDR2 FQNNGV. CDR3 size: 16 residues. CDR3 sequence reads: CASSLGLGQGLNIQYF. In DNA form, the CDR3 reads TGTGCCAGCAGCTTAGGGCTGGGACAGGGGCTAAACATTCAGTACTTC.

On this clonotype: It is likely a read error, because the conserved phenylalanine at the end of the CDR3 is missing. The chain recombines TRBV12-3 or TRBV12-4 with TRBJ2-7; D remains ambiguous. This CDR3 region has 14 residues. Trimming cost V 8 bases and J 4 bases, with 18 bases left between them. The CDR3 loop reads CASGPKGKVYEQYL. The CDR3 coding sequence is TGTGCCAGCGGGCCAAAAGGGAAGGTTTACGAGCAGTACCTC.

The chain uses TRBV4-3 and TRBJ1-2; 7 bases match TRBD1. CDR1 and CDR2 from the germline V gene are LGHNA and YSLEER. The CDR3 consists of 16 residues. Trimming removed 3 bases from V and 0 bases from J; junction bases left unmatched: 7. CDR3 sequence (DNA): TGCGCCAGCAGCCAGAGGGCGGGGACAGCTAACTATGGCTACACCTTC. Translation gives CASSQRAGTANYGYTF.

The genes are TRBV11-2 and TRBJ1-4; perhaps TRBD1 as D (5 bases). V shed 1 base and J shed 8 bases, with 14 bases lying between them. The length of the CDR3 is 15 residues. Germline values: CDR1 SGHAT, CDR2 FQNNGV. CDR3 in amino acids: CASSLALGAGEKLFF. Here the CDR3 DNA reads TGTGCCAGCAGCTTAGCCCTCGGGGCGGGGGAAAAACTGTTTTTT. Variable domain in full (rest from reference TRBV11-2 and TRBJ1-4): EAGVAQSPRYKIIEKRQSVAFWCNPISGHATLYWYQQILGQGPKLLIQFQNNGVVDDSQLPKDRFSAERLKGVDSTLKIQPAKLEDSAVYLCASSLALGAGEKLFFGSGTQLSVL.

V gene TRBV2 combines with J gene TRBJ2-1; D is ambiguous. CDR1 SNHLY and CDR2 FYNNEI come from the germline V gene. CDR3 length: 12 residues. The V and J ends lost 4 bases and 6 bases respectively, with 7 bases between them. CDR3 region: CASSVSLNEQFF. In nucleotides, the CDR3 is TGTGCCAGCAGTGTGAGTCTCAATGAGCAGTTCTTC.

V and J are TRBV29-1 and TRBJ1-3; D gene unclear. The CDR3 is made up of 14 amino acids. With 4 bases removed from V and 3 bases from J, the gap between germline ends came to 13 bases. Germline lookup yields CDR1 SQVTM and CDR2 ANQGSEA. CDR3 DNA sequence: TGCAGCGTTGTAGGACGGGAACTTGGAAACACCATATATTTT. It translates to CSVVGRELGNTIYF.

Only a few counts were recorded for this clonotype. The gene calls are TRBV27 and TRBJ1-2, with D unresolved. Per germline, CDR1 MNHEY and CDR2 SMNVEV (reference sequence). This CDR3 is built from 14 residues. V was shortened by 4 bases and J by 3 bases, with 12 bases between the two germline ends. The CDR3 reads CASSSLGFDYGYTF. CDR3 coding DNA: TGTGCCAGCAGTTCTTTAGGGTTTGACTATGGCTACACCTTC.

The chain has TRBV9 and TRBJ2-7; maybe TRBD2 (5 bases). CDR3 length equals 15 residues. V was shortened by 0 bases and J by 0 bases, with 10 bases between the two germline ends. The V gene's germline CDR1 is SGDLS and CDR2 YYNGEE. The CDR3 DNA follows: TGTGCCAGCAGCGTAGCAACGGGGAGCTCCTACGAGCAGTACTTC. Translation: CASSVATGSSYEQYF.

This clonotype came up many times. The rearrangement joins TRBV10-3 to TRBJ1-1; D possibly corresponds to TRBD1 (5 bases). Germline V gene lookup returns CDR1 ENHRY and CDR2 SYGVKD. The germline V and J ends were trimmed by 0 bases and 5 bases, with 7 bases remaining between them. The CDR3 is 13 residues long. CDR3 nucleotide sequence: TGTGCCATCAGTGAGTCGGGGGGAACTGAAGCTTTCTTT. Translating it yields CAISESGGTEAFF.

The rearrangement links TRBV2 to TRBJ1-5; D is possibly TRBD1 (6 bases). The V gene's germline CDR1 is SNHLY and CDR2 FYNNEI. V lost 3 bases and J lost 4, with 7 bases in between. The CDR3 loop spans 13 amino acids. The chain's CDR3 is CASSDQGNQPQHF. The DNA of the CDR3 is TGTGCCAGCAGTGACCAGGGGAATCAGCCCCAGCATTTT.